This TCR beta chain was captured in a study of T cells in Graves' hyperthyroidism and ophthalmopathy. RNA transcripts were the template for amplifying TCR beta CDR3 regions. The HTBI set primed first-round TCR CDR3 RT-PCR. MiXCR, applied by TCRdb to the multiplex PCR reads, yields one record per CDR3 protein. The table records roughly 300,000 distinct CDR3 sequences, 21% of them present only once. The V gene's germline CDR1 is SGDLS and CDR2 YYNGEE. V lost 2 bases, J lost 3 bases, and 11 bases lay in between. This CDR3 contains 15 residues. For the diagnoses, clinical symptoms, serum thyroxine and TRAb, thyroid ultrasound and orbital computed tomography were used. Study-wide findings and caveats: Ophthalmopathy was predicted by the model a median of roughly 6.6 months ahead of onset. In blood, most of the thyroid clonotypes expanded above 0.001 were also present. Patients with ophthalmopathy were separated from those with stable hyperthyroidism by a 13 V-J model.

This clonotype was observed a handful of times. Its cognate antigen is unknown. This sequence was found in a woman between 45 and 65 years old with Graves' hyperthyroidism. The source material was blood. V gene TRBV9 combines with J gene TRBJ1-4; D is perhaps TRBD1 (5 bases). The CDR3 sequence: CASSVGGRANEKLFF. The CDR3 coding sequence is TGTGCCAGCAGCGTCGGGGGACGGGCTAATGAAAAACTGTTTTTT.